The 9 T cell receptor beta chains given below trace back to one sample, sequenced in a study of blood T cell repertoires in COVID-19. Sequencing used immunoSEQ multiplex PCR; TCRdb keeps in-frame clones, though not all of them. The data hold 350,000 to 450,000 clones, with around 89% observed a single time. Sequencing was carried out using peripheral blood. These receptors were taken from a woman between 40 and 50 years old with COVID-19, enrolled during active disease.

V gene TRBV11-2 combines with J gene TRBJ2-7, with 7 bases lining up with TRBD2. The CDR3 extends over 15 amino acids. Germline V gene sequence: CDR1 SGHAT, CDR2 FQNNGV. Losses at the gene ends were 3 bases for V and 6 bases for J; bases not matched to a gene: 11. CDR3 DNA sequence: TGTGCCAGCAGCTTTTATGGGACTGGCGGGGGCGAGCAGTACTTC. It is translated as CASSFYGTGGGEQYF.

CDR3 DNA: TGTGCCACTTCCCCAGGGCCAGACCAGCCCCAGCATTTT. This codes for CATSPGPDQPQHF. V and J are TRBV19 and TRBJ1-5, with TRBD1 as a possible D gene (5 bases). The V and J ends lost 10 bases and 7 bases respectively, with 17 bases between them. This CDR3 spans 13 amino acids. CDR1 and CDR2 from the germline V gene are LNHDA and SQIVND (reference sequence).

Of note for this clone: At one boundary the junction diverges from the germline segment, which might be a read error. This chain joins TRBV7-7 and TRBJ2-1; D is unclear. The CDR3 length is 14 residues. The germline V gene has CDR1 SSHAT and CDR2 FNYEAQ (reference sequence). This CDR3 is CASSLSSGYNEQFF. CDR3 bases: TGTGCTAGCAGCTTATCTTCCGGTTACAATGAGCAGTTCTTC.

Only one count was recorded for this clone. The chain employs TRBV7-2 and TRBJ2-2; 9 bases match TRBD1. Trimming took 5 bases from V and 2 from J; bases not matched to a gene: 15. The CDR3 runs 19 residues. CDR1 SGHTA and CDR2 FQGNSA come from the germline V gene. CDR3 protein: CASSPGQGKIRTNTGELFF. CDR3 nucleotide sequence: TGTGCCAGCAGCCCGGGACAGGGAAAAATTCGAACCAACACCGGGGAGCTGTTTTTT.

This clone was detected once. The CDR3 loop is CASSGVGGGSYEQYF. CDR3 DNA: TGTGCCAGCAGTGGAGTGGGCGGGGGCTCCTACGAGCAGTACTTC. J is TRBJ2-7 and V is TRBV28, with TRBD2 matching 7 bases. The germline V gene encodes CDR1 MDHEN and CDR2 SYDVKM. The CDR3 runs to 15 residues. J gave up 0 bases and V 5 bases, and 7 bases lay outside the gene matches.

This clone has only one observation. The chain is built from TRBV5-1 and TRBJ2-1, with TRBD2 identical over 10 bases. Trimming removed 0 bases from V and 0 bases from J; junction bases left unmatched: 6. CDR3 length equals 18 residues. Germline V gene sequence: CDR1 SGHRS, CDR2 YFSETQ. The CDR3 DNA sequence: TGCGCCAGCAGCTTGGACTCTAGCGGGGGCTCCTCCTACAATGAGCAGTTCTTC. This gives the protein CASSLDSSGGSSYNEQFF. The whole variable domain, remainder taken from reference TRBV5-1 and TRBJ2-1, is KAGVTQTPRYLIKTRGQQVTLSCSPISGHRSVSWYQQTPGQGLQFLFEYFSETQRNKGNFPGRFSGRQFSNSRSEMNVSTLELGDSALYLCASSLDSSGGSSYNEQFFGPGTRLTVL.

V usage is TRBV4-3 and J usage is TRBJ1-4; 8 positions match TRBD1. V was pared by 0 bases and J by 0 bases, with 6 bases of the junction left unmatched. In germline, CDR1 is LGHNA, CDR2 YSLEER. The CDR3 extends over 18 amino acids. CDR3 coding DNA: TGCGCCAGCAGCCAAGATGGGGACAGGCAAGCAACTAATGAAAAACTGTTTTTT. The encoded protein is CASSQDGDRQATNEKLFF.

V is TRBV7-9 and J is TRBJ1-1; D remains ambiguous. This CDR3 is built from 13 residues. V lost 5 bases and J 3 bases, leaving 10 bases between the germline ends. Germline V gene data show CDR1 as SEHNR and CDR2 as FQNEAQ (reference sequence). CDR3 sequence reads: CASSRDTYTEAFF. CDR3 nucleotides: TGTGCCAGCAGCCGAGACACTTACACTGAAGCTTTCTTT.

The chain is built from TRBV6-5 and TRBJ1-6; 10 nucleotides agree with TRBD1. This CDR3 has 15 amino acids. Trimming at V came to 6 bases and at J to 7 bases, leaving 6 bases not matched to a gene. Per germline, CDR1 MNHEY and CDR2 SVGAGI. The CDR3 spells CASRLTGGVNSPLHF. CDR3 nucleotide sequence: TGTGCCAGCAGGCTGACAGGGGGCGTGAATTCACCCCTCCACTTT.